This T cell receptor (beta chain) was sequenced in a study of Graves' ophthalmopathy and Graves' hyperthyroidism. Study results and caveats: The model's ophthalmopathy progression predictions had roughly 69% sensitivity and less than 75% specificity.

As regards this clonotype: Its antigen is as yet unknown.

TCR beta CDR3 regions were amplified from RNA transcripts. Amplification began with first-round RT-PCR using HTBI primers, then second-round multiplex PCR was performed. MiXCR was run by TCRdb on the multiplex PCR reads, yielding one entry per CDR3 protein. The sample contains around 1.1 million distinct CDR3 sequences, about two fifths of which appear only once. The CDR3 totals 10 residues. Germline V gives CDR1 ENHRY, CDR2 SYGVKD. Trimming took off 6 bases at V and 8 bases at J, with 7 bases between the two ends. The chain couples TRBV10-3 to TRBJ1-2; D uncertain. Sequencing was performed on peripheral blood or thyroid tissue (not recorded which). The source of this sequence is an adult man with Graves' hyperthyroidism. The CDR3 coding sequence is TGTGCCATCAGGGGCCCGGGCTACACCTTC. This encodes CAIRGPGYTF.